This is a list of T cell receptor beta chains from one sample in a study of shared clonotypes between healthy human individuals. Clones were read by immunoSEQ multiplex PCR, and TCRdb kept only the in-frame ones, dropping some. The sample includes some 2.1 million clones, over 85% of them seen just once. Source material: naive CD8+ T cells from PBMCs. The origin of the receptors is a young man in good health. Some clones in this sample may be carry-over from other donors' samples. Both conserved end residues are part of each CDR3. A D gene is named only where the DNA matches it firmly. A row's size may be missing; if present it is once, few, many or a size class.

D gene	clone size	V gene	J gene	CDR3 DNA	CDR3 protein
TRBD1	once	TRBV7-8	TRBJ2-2	TGTGCCAGCAGCTCGGACAGGGGGCGCGACACCGGGGAGCTGTTTTTT	CASSSDRGRDTGELFF
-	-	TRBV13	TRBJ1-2	TGTGCCAGCAGCTTGGGTCGACAGCCTGGCTACACCTTC	CASSLGRQPGYTF
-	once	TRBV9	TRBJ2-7	TGTGCCAGCAGCGTAGGCAATAACGAGCAGTACTTC	CASSVGNNEQYF
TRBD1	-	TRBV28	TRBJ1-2	TGTGCCAGCAGCCCACCGGGACAGGGGTATGGCTACACCTTC	CASSPPGQGYGYTF
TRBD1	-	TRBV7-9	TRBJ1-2	TGTGCCAGCAGCTTCCCGGGACAGGGGAACTATGGCTACACCTTC	CASSFPGQGNYGYTF
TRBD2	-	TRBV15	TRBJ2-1	TGTGCCACCAGCATATACCCGACTAGCGGGACCGGCAATGAGCAGTTCTTC	CATSIYPTSGTGNEQFF
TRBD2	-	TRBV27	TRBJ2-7	TGTGCCAGCAGTTGGGGGACTAGGAGTCGAGACGAGCAGTACTTC	CASSWGTRSRDEQYF
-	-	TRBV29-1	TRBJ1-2	TGCAGCGGGGGGGACATGGGCGAGGTCTATGGCTACACCTTC	CSGGDMGEVYGYTF
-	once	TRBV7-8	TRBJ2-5	TGTGCCAGCAGCCTCCTAAGCTTAGGGCGGGTCGAGACCCAGTACTTC	CASSLLSLGRVETQYF
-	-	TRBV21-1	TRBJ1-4	TGTGCCAGCAGCAGGTCAAGAGGGTCCACTAATGAAAAACTGTTTTTT	CASSRSRGSTNEKLFF
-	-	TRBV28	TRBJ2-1	TGTGCCAGCAGTTTAGACCAGGGCTACAATGAGCAGTTCTTC	CASSLDQGYNEQFF
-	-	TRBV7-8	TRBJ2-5	TGTGCCAGCAGCTTAGAAGTAGGGGGTCTGGGGGAGACCCAGTACTTC	CASSLEVGGLGETQYF
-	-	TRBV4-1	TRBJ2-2	TGCGCCAGCAGCCAAGGGGTCGGGACTTTAACCGGGGAGCTGTTTTTT	CASSQGVGTLTGELFF
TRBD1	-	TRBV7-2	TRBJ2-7	TGTGCCAGCAGCTTCATCGCCCAGGGGGCCTACGAGCAGTACTTC	CASSFIAQGAYEQYF
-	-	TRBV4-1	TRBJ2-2	TGCGCCAGCAGCCTCGCGTTATCGGGGGAGCTGTTTTTT	CASSLALSGELFF
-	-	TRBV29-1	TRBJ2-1	TGCAGCGCTCCCTTGGACGGCAGTAAGTTCTTC	CSAPLDGSKFF
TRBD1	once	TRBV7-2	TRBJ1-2	TGTGCCAGCAGCCTAACATATCGGGACAGGGGTATGGGCTATGGCTACACCTTC	CASSLTYRDRGMGYGYTF
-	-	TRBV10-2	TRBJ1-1	TGCGCCAGCAGTGAGTCTCGGGTCGGCGAAGCTTTCTTT	CASSESRVGEAFF
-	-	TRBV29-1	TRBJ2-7	TGCAGCGTTTACGCCGGGACGGTCTCCTACGAGCAGTACTTC	CSVYAGTVSYEQYF
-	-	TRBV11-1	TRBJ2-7	TGTGCCAGCAGCTTTTTGGGGGCGGAAGAGCAGTACTTC	CASSFLGAEEQYF
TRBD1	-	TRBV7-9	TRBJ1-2	TGTGCCAGCAGCTGGGCAGGGGGTAACTATGGCTACACCTTC	CASSWAGGNYGYTF
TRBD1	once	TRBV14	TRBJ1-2	TGTGCCAGCAGCCAAACCAATGTTCCGGGACAGGGAGACTATGGCTACACCTTC	CASSQTNVPGQGDYGYTF
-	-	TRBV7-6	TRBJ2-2	TGTGCCAGCAGCTTAGAATGGGGTTCGAACGGGGAGCTGTTTTTT	CASSLEWGSNGELFF
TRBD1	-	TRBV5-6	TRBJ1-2	TGTGCCAGCAGCTTAAGGGGGCTAGGCTATGGCTACACCTTC	CASSLRGLGYGYTF
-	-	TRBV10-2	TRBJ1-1	TGCGCCAGCAGGCTGGGGCGGAACACTGAAGCTTTCTTT	CASRLGRNTEAFF
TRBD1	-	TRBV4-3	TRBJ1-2	TGCGCCAGCAGCCAAGGCTACAGGGGGTATAGCGGCTACACCTTC	CASSQGYRGYSGYTF
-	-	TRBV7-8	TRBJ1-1	TGTGCCAGCAGCTTAGGTTCCTTTCAGGTAAACACTGAAGCTTTCTTT	CASSLGSFQVNTEAFF
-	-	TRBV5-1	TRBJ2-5	TGCGCCAGCAGCTTGCTCGCGGGCCAGCCTCAAGAGACCCAGTACTTC	CASSLLAGQPQETQYF
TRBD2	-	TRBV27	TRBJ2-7	TGTGCCAGCAGTTTAACCCAGGGGGGACTAGCGGGAGTAGGAGAGCAGTACTTC	CASSLTQGGLAGVGEQYF
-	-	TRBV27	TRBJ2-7	TGTGCCAGCAGTCCAGCCAGGGTGGCCTACGAGCAGTACTTC	CASSPARVAYEQYF
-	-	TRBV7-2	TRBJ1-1	TGTGCCAGCAGCCCTCTCAGGACGAGCCACACTGAAGCTTTCTTT	CASSPLRTSHTEAFF